This TCR beta chain originates from a study of type 1 regulatory T cells. Study summary: T-allo10 is a Tr1-enriched, alloantigen-specific CD4 T cell product made in vitro.

V was shortened by 2 bases and J by 6 bases, with 11 bases between the two germline ends. The CDR3 runs to 14 residues. CDR1 LGHDT and CDR2 YNNKEL come from the germline V gene (reference sequence). Via MiXCR, TCRdb re-called the reads, giving one row per CDR3 protein. The top ten clones hold 12% to 15% of a sample with roughly 25,000 distinct CDR3 sequences, around 70% of them seen once. A word on this clonotype: Its cognate antigen is unknown.

Specimen: cultured T cells, either the whole culture or a sorted T cell fraction (not recorded which). Documented subset: Tr1-enriched cell product generated in vitro against host alloantigens. J is TRBJ2-1 and V is TRBV3-1; a weak D match, TRBD1 (6 bases). The receptor was isolated from a human donor in good health. The CDR3 DNA sequence: TGTGCCAGCAGCCAACCTTACAGGGTCAATGAGCAGTTCTTC. This translates into CASSQPYRVNEQFF.